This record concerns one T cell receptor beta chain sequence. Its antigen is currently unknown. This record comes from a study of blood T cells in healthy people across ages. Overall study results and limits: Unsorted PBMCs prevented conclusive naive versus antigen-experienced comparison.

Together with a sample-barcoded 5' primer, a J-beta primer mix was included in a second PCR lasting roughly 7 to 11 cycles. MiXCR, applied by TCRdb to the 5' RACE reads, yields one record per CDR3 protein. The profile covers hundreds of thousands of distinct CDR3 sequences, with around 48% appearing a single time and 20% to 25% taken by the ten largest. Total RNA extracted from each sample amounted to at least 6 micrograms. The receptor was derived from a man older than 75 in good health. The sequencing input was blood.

Here the CDR3 DNA reads TGTGCCAGTAGTCCCGAGGTCGCAGATACGCAGTATTTT. Protein: CASSPEVADTQYF. The V gene is TRBV19, the J gene TRBJ2-3, with D unresolved. Germline lookup yields CDR1 LNHDA and CDR2 SQIVND (reference sequence). V was shortened by 5 bases and J by 4 bases, with 10 bases between the two germline ends. The CDR3 runs 13 residues.